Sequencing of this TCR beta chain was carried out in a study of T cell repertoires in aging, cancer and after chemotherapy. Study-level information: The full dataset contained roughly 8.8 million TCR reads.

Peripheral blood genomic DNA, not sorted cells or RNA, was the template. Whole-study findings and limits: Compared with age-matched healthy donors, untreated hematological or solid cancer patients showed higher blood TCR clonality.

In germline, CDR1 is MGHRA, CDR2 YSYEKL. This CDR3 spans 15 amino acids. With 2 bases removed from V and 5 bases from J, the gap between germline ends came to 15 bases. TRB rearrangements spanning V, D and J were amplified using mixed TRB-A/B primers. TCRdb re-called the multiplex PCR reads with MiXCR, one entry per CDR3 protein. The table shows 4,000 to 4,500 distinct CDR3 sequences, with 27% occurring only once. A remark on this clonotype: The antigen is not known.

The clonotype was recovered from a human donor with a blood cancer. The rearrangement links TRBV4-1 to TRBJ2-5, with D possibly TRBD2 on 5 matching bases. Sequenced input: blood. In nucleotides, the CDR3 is TGCGCCAGCAGCCAACCGCGGGCGGGTCGGGAGACCCAGTACTTC. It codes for CASSQPRAGRETQYF.